These T cell receptor beta chains were read from a single sample in a study of T cell responses to AZD1222 COVID-19 vaccine. Repertoires were generated with immunoSEQ multiplex PCR, while TCRdb's copy carries only in-frame clones and drops some. Of 95,000 to 100,000 clones detected, around 87% appear once; the ten largest clones hold 10%. This sample comprised peripheral blood, obtained 28 days after the second AZD1222 dose. These receptors were collected from an adult who received the AZD1222 COVID-19 vaccine. CDR3s include the opening cysteine and the closing phenylalanine or tryptophan. The order of the fields is V gene, clone size, J gene, D gene, CDR3 DNA, CDR3 protein. D genes are given only for firm matches. Rows may omit the clone size; those that give it use once, few, many or a size class.

>TRBV5-1|.|TRBJ2-1|TRBD2
TGCGCCAGCAGCCCCAGCGGGGGGCCGGGAGGGGATGAGCAGTTCTTC
CASSPSGGPGGDEQFF
>TRBV7-2|.|TRBJ2-1|.
TGTGCCAGCAGCCCGCTTTGGGCACGGTGGGTCAATGAGCAGTTCTTC
CASSPLWARWVNEQFF
>TRBV3-1/TRBV3-2|.|TRBJ1-4|.
TGTGCCAGCAGCCAAGGACGGCAGCCGAATGAAAAACTGTTTTTT
CASSQGRQPNEKLFF
>TRBV30|.|TRBJ1-1|.
TGTGCCTGGAGTGTAACGGGGATGGTTAACACTGAAGCTTTCTTT
CAWSVTGMVNTEAFF
>TRBV5-1|many|TRBJ1-6|.
TGCGCCAGCAGCTCCCAAGGGGACCCGTGGTCACCCCTCCACTTT
CASSSQGDPWSPLHF
>TRBV6-2/TRBV6-3|.|TRBJ2-1|.
TGTGCCAGCAGTTACCAGGGGAAGCGGCAGTTCTTC
CASSYQGKRQFF
>TRBV2|.|TRBJ1-1|.
TGTGCCAGCCACGGGAACACTGAAGCTTTCTTT
CASHGNTEAFF
>TRBV5-1|once|TRBJ1-5|.
TGCGCCAGCAGCTTGGCCATGGGCACCCCGGGCAATCAGCCCCAGCATTTT
CASSLAMGTPGNQPQHF
>TRBV5-1|.|TRBJ2-3|.
TGCGCCAGCAGCACCGACATAGGGAGCACAGATACGCAGTATTTT
CASSTDIGSTDTQYF
>TRBV29-1|.|TRBJ2-1|.
TGCAGCCTCAATGAGGGACTCTTAAATGAGCAGTTCTTC
CSLNEGLLNEQFF
>TRBV29-1|.|TRBJ1-1|.
TGCAGCGTCCGCGGGGGGACGCTCACTGAAGCTTTCTTT
CSVRGGTLTEAFF
>TRBV5-1|few|TRBJ1-1|.
TGCGCCAGCAGCTTGCAGGGCTTTCGGGGGGACACTGAAGCTTTCTTT
CASSLQGFRGDTEAFF
>TRBV10-3|.|TRBJ1-2|TRBD1
TGTGCCACCCAGACAGGGCCGAACGCTAACTATGGCTACACCTTC
CATQTGPNANYGYTF
>TRBV6-5|.|TRBJ2-1|TRBD2
TGTGCCACTAGGGGAAGCGGGGGATACAATGAGCAGTTCTTC
CATRGSGGYNEQFF
>TRBV12-3/TRBV12-4|.|TRBJ2-7|.
TGTGCCAGCAGCGTAACCTACGAGCAGTACTTC
CASSVTYEQYF
>TRBV2|.|TRBJ1-4|.
TGTGCCAGCAGCGTGGGACTTGGAGGGAATGAAAAACTGTTTTTT
CASSVGLGGNEKLFF
>TRBV4-1|.|TRBJ1-1|.
TGCGCCAGCAGCCATTGGGCATCCACGAACACTGAAGCTTTCTTT
CASSHWASTNTEAFF
>TRBV27|once|TRBJ1-5|TRBD1
TGTGCCAGCAGGCACGCAGGGGGCACGGGCAATCAGCCCCAGCATTTT
CASRHAGGTGNQPQHF
>TRBV19|.|TRBJ2-2|.
TGTGCCAGTAGTATGGGGCAGCTAAACACCGGGGAGCTGTTTTTT
CASSMGQLNTGELFF
>TRBV27|.|TRBJ1-6|TRBD1
TGTGCCAGCAGTTTCTCCCTGACAGGGGTGACGGATTCACCCCTCCACTTT
CASSFSLTGVTDSPLHF
>TRBV18|few|TRBJ2-7|.
TGTGCCAGCTCACCGGCGCCAGGACAAGCCTACGAGCAGTACTTC
CASSPAPGQAYEQYF
>TRBV30|.|TRBJ2-3|TRBD2
TGTGCCTGGAGTGGGGGAACGGGGGGGCAAGATACGCAGTATTTT
CAWSGGTGGQDTQYF
>TRBV7-2|.|TRBJ1-5|.
TGTGCCAGCAGCGCCGGGACGCTAGACAATCAGCCCCAGCATTTT
CASSAGTLDNQPQHF
>TRBV4-3|.|TRBJ2-7|.
TGCGCCAGCAGCCAAGAAACCGGCAGGGAGCAGTACTTC
CASSQETGREQYF
>TRBV28|.|TRBJ2-1|TRBD2
TGTGCCAGCAGTCCTGGACTAGCGGGAGGGCGGGTAAAGCAGTTCTTC
CASSPGLAGGRVKQFF
>TRBV5-1|.|TRBJ2-1|TRBD1
TGCGCCAGCAGCTTTCGGTCAGGGGGCAATGAGCAGTTCTTC
CASSFRSGGNEQFF
>TRBV5-1|.|TRBJ2-3|.
TGCGCCAGCAGCTTGGCCCAGTCCACAGATACGCAGTATTTT
CASSLAQSTDTQYF
>TRBV2|.|TRBJ2-1|.
TGTGCCAGCAGAGGGACGCCCTACAATGAGCAGTTCTTC
CASRGTPYNEQFF
>TRBV19|once|TRBJ2-1|TRBD2
TGTGCCAGTAGTACCACGGGGGGGCGGTCGTACAATGAGCAGTTCTTC
CASSTTGGRSYNEQFF
>TRBV7-3|.|TRBJ2-1|TRBD2
TGTGCCAGCAGCTTAGAGGGGGGGACTAGCGGGCAGTTCTTC
CASSLEGGTSGQFF
>TRBV11-2|.|TRBJ1-6|.
TGTGCCAGCAGCCTCACTAATTCACCCCTCCACTTT
CASSLTNSPLHF
>TRBV28|.|TRBJ1-6|.
TGTGCCAGCAAAGGTGGCTATAATTCACCCCTCCACTTT
CASKGGYNSPLHF
>TRBV9|.|TRBJ2-2|.
TGTGCCAGCAGCGTAGAGCTTGCGGGGAACACCGGGGAGCTGTTTTTT
CASSVELAGNTGELFF
>TRBV7-2|.|TRBJ2-4|.
TGTGCCAGCAGCCCGGTCGGTTTTCCCAAAAACATTCAGTACTTC
CASSPVGFPKNIQYF
>TRBV27|.|TRBJ1-3|.
TGTGCCAGCAGTTTAGGGGGTAACTCTGGAAACACCATATATTTT
CASSLGGNSGNTIYF
>TRBV20-1|.|TRBJ2-7|.
TGCAGTGCTAGTGTGCAGCTGGGTCACGAGCAGTACTTC
CSASVQLGHEQYF
>TRBV3-1/TRBV3-2|.|TRBJ2-7|.
TGTGCCAGCAGCCAATCGTTCCGGTCCTACGAGCAGTACTTC
CASSQSFRSYEQYF
>TRBV12-5|.|TRBJ2-1|TRBD2
TGTGCTAGTGGTCCGACTAGCTTGCAGTTCTTC
CASGPTSLQFF
>TRBV28|.|TRBJ2-1|TRBD2
TGTGCCAGCAGTTTACAAAGCGGGGGAGGCAATGAGCAGTTCTTC
CASSLQSGGGNEQFF
>TRBV5-1|.|TRBJ1-2|TRBD1
TGCGCCAGCAGCCCGCCCGGGACAGGGGGCTATGGCTACACCTTC
CASSPPGTGGYGYTF
>TRBV4-3|once|TRBJ1-1|.
TGCGCCAGCAGCCAAGACCATGGGCTCGGGAACACTGAAGCTTTCTTT
CASSQDHGLGNTEAFF
>TRBV28|.|TRBJ1-5|.
TGTGCCAGCAGTTTGGGAGTAGGGGGCAATCAGCCCCAGCATTTT
CASSLGVGGNQPQHF
>TRBV19|.|TRBJ2-1|.
TGTGCCAGTAGAAATAGAGGTGTCAATGAGCAGTTCTTC
CASRNRGVNEQFF
>TRBV5-1|.|TRBJ2-3|.
TGCGCCAGCAGCTTGGGAGGTACCACAGATACGCAGTATTTT
CASSLGGTTDTQYF
>TRBV5-5|.|TRBJ2-7|TRBD1
TGTGCCAGCAAACAGGGGTCTTCCTACGAGCAGTACTTC
CASKQGSSYEQYF
>TRBV27|.|TRBJ1-6|.
TGTGCCAGCAGTTTTCAGTATAATTCACCCCTCCACTTT
CASSFQYNSPLHF
>TRBV7-3|few|TRBJ2-6|.
TGTGCCAGCGGACCGCCGGGCAACGTCCTGACTTTC
CASGPPGNVLTF
>TRBV3-1/TRBV3-2|.|TRBJ2-1|.
TGTGCCAGCAGCCAAGTCGGTGGTAATGAGCAGTTCTTC
CASSQVGGNEQFF
>TRBV7-9|.|TRBJ2-3|TRBD2
TGTGCCAGCAGTCTTACTAGCGGGCAGGATACGCAGTATTTT
CASSLTSGQDTQYF
>TRBV30|.|TRBJ1-1|.
TGTGCCTGGACGAAGGACACTGAAGCTTTCTTT
CAWTKDTEAFF